Below, 12 T cell receptor beta chains from the same sample are listed, as sequenced in a study of CD8 T cells in Susac syndrome. The memory subsets used in TEMRA sorting were defined through staining for CD27 and CD45RA. RNA, at roughly 0.5 to 1 ug, was reverse transcribed with random hexamers. Using its own MiXCR run on the immunoSEQ multiplex PCR reads, TCRdb lists one record per CDR3 protein. The top ten clones hold roughly a tenth of a sample with roughly 2,100 distinct CDR3 sequences, about three quarters of them seen once. The sample was CD8+ TEMRA cells from PBMCs. Noted subset: FACS-sorted terminally differentiated effector memory CD8+ T cells re-expressing CD45RA (CD8+ TEMRA). The receptors were gathered from a human donor with Susac syndrome.

The chain carries TRBV6-1 and TRBJ1-5; the match to TRBD1 covers 7 bases. The CDR3 is made up of 15 amino acids. The V and J ends lost 6 bases and 6 bases, in that order; junction bases with no gene match: 11. The germline CDR1 and CDR2 sequences are MNHNS and SASEGT. CDR3 in amino acids: CASSSDREGPQPQHF. Here the CDR3 DNA reads TGTGCCAGCAGCTCCGACAGGGAGGGCCCTCAGCCCCAGCATTTT.

This clonotype was observed a few times. The V gene is TRBV6-6, the J gene TRBJ2-4, with 7 nucleotides matching TRBD2. V lost 6 bases, J lost 7 bases, and 9 bases stayed unmatched. This CDR3 is 14 amino acids long. Germline V gives CDR1 MNHNY, CDR2 SVGAGI (reference sequence). The CDR3 reads CASRFPAGGNIQYF. DNA for the CDR3: TGTGCCAGCAGGTTCCCCGCCGGGGGGAACATTCAGTACTTC.

The J gene is TRBJ1-6, the V gene TRBV21-1; TRBD1, the D gene given by the table, was not confirmed from the DNA. TRBV21-1 is designated a pseudogene. CDR3 size: 16 residues. DNA of the CDR3: TGTGCCAGCAGCAGAGCCCAAAAGACAGGACATTCACCCCTCCACTTT. This codes for CASSRAQKTGHSPLHF.

The rearrangement links TRBV27 to TRBJ2-7; TRBD1 matches 7 bases. J was trimmed by 6 bases and V by 4 bases; bases with no gene match: 6. Looked up from germline, CDR1 is MNHEY and CDR2 is SMNVEV (reference sequence). The CDR3 covers 13 residues. CDR3 sequence reads: CASSSTGFGEQYF. CDR3 nucleotides: TGTGCCAGCAGTTCGACAGGGTTCGGCGAGCAGTACTTC.

This clonotype turned up a few times. The chain couples TRBV27 to TRBJ2-7, with D perhaps assigned TRBD1 or TRBD2 (5 bases each). CDR1 is MNHEY and CDR2 is SMNVEV in the germline V gene (reference sequence). This CDR3 is built from 14 residues. V shed 8 bases and J shed 2 bases, with 16 bases lying between them. DNA for the CDR3: TGTGCCAGCCGCGACGGGACGGGTCCCTACGAGCAGTACTTC. Translating gives CASRDGTGPYEQYF.

The V gene is TRBV4-3, the J gene TRBJ2-5; 9 nucleotides match TRBD1. V lost 1 base to trimming and J lost 3 bases; unmatched junction nucleotides: 3. The CDR3 totals 15 residues. The germline V gene encodes CDR1 LGHNA and CDR2 YSLEER. The CDR3 DNA follows: TGCGCCAGCAGCCAAGCTGGGACAGGGAAAGAGACCCAGTACTTC. Encoded protein: CASSQAGTGKETQYF.

This chain uses TRBV24-1 with TRBJ2-1; D unresolved. The CDR3 is 13 residues long. The germline V gene has CDR1 KGHDR and CDR2 SFDVKD. The V gene lost 6 bases and the J gene lost 5 bases, with 10 bases spanning the gap. The CDR3 DNA reads as TGTGCCACCAGTTCCCGAGGCCACAATGAGCAGTTCTTC. Translation: CATSSRGHNEQFF.

The chain links TRBV19 to TRBJ2-4; weak D call: TRBD1 (5 bases). V shed 4 bases and J shed 2 bases, with 21 bases lying between them. The germline V gene encodes CDR1 LNHDA and CDR2 SQIVND (reference sequence). This CDR3 is 18 amino acids long. CDR3 DNA sequence: TGTGCCAGTAGTAATCAGGGCGGCGAACGCGTAACCAAAAACATTCAGTACTTC. It codes for CASSNQGGERVTKNIQYF. The full variable domain, rest sourced from reference TRBV19 and TRBJ2-4, is DGGITQSPKYLFRKEGQNVTLSCEQNLNHDAMYWYRQDPGQGLRLIYYSQIVNDFQKGDIAEGYSVSREKKESFPLTVTSAQKNPTAFYLCASSNQGGERVTKNIQYFGAGTRLSVL.

The rearrangement links TRBV20-1 to TRBJ1-3; possibly TRBD1 for D (6 bases). The CDR3 has 14 residues. Germline CDR1 DFQATT, CDR2 SNEGSKA (reference sequence). The CDR3 here is CRDSGASSGNTIYF. The CDR3 DNA reads TGCAGGGATTCAGGGGCCTCCTCTGGAAACACCATATATTTT.

The chain carries TRBV5-1 and TRBJ2-5; D call uncertain. The CDR3 is 14 residues long. The germline CDR1 and CDR2 sequences are SGHRS and YFSETQ. V shed 0 bases and J shed 3 bases, with 9 bases lying between them. This CDR3 reads CASSLVSREETQYF. The CDR3 coding sequence is TGCGCCAGCAGCTTGGTGTCTAGGGAAGAGACCCAGTACTTC.

V and J are TRBV28 and TRBJ2-2, with D unresolved. V was shortened by 3 bases and J by 2 bases, with 10 bases between the two germline ends. CDR1 is MDHEN and CDR2 is SYDVKM in the germline V gene. CDR3 size: 15 residues. Here the CDR3 DNA reads TGTGCCAGCAGTTTTTGGCAAATTAACACCGGGGAGCTGTTTTTT. Encoded protein: CASSFWQINTGELFF.

The J gene is TRBJ1-2, the V gene TRBV4-2; D is ambiguous. The germline V gene encodes CDR1 LGHNA and CDR2 YNFKEQ. This CDR3 comprises 12 residues. Deletions cut 6 bases from V and 4 bases from J, with 9 bases between. CDR3 nucleotide sequence: TGTGCCAGCAGTACAACACCCTATGGCTACACCTTC. This sequence encodes CASSTTPYGYTF.